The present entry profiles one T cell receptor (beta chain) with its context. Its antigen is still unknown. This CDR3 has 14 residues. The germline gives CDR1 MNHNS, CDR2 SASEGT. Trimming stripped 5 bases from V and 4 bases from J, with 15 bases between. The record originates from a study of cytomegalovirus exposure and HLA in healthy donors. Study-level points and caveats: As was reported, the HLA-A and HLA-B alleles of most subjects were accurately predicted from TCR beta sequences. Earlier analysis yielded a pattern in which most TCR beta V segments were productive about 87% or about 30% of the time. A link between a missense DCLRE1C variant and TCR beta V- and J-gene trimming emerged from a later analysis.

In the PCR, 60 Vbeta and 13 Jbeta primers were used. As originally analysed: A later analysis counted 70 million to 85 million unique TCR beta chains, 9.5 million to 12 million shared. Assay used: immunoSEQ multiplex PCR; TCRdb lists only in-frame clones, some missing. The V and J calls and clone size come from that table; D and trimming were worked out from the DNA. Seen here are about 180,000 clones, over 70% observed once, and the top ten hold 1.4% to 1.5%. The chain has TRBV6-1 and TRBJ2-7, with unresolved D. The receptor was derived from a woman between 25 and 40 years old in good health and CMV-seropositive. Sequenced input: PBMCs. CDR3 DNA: TGTGCCAGCAGTCCTAGTGTCTTTATATACGAGCAGTACTTC. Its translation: CASSPSVFIYEQYF.